This T cell receptor beta chain was recovered during a study of shared clonotypes between healthy human individuals. This clone was counted at least ten times. Data came from immunoSEQ multiplex PCR; TCRdb stores just in-frame clones and leaves some out. The sample lists around 1.1 million clones; around three quarters were seen once. CDR3 length equals 16 residues. Trimming removed 5 bases at V and 0 bases at J, with 13 bases between. Germline V lookup: CDR1 LNHNV, CDR2 YYDKDF (reference sequence). The sequenced sample consisted of memory CD4+ T cells from PBMCs. Subset defined: CD45RA-negative fraction. This TCR was sampled from a man between 18 and 35 years old in good health. Some clones in this sample may be carry-over from other donors' samples. V and J are TRBV15 and TRBJ2-2; D might be TRBD2 (7 bases). The CDR3 sequence is CATSGRGGSNTGELFF. The CDR3 coding sequence is TGTGCCACCAGCGGTAGGGGGGGCTCGAACACCGGGGAGCTGTTTTTT.